These 20 T cell receptor beta chains were sequenced from one sample in a study of OX40 agonist ivuxolimab in advanced cancers. The method was immunoSEQ multiplex PCR; TCRdb's version includes in-frame clones alone and lacks a portion of them. The table records around 60,000 clones, roughly 87% of them present only once. Sequencing was performed on CD4+ or CD8+ T cells sorted from blood, taken in a trial of the OX40 agonist ivuxolimab. The receptors come from an adult with an advanced solid tumor such as melanoma, head and neck, liver or kidney cancer.

The rearrangement links TRBV6-6 to TRBJ2-1; TRBD2 aligns across 10 bases. With 6 bases clipped from V and 7 bases from J, the junction kept 6 bases outside the gene matches. CDR1 and CDR2 (germline): MNHNY, SVGAGI (reference sequence). CDR3 size: 14 residues. CDR3 in amino acids: CASRASGGGNEQFF. The CDR3, as DNA: TGTGCCAGCAGGGCTAGCGGGGGTGGGAATGAGCAGTTCTTC.

The chain has TRBV19 and TRBJ2-3; maybe TRBD1 (5 bases). Germline V gene data show CDR1 as LNHDA and CDR2 as SQIVND (reference sequence). The V gene lost 7 bases and the J gene lost 5 bases, with 10 bases spanning the gap. The CDR3 extends over 12 amino acids. The CDR3 reads CASKTVQDTQYF. DNA of the CDR3: TGTGCCAGTAAGACAGTGCAAGATACGCAGTATTTT.

The V call is TRBV11-2, the J call TRBJ2-4; TRBD1 aligns across 10 bases. Germline V CDR1 and CDR2: SGHAT, FQNNGV. The CDR3 loop spans 14 amino acids. J was trimmed by 8 bases and V by 5 bases; bases with no gene match: 6. CDR3 DNA: TGTGCCAGCAGCCCCGGGACAGGGGAAGACATTCAGTACTTC. Its translation: CASSPGTGEDIQYF.

The V call is TRBV6-5, the J call TRBJ2-7, with D tentatively TRBD1 (6 bases). Germline V CDR1 and CDR2: MNHEY, SVGAGI. The germline V and J ends were trimmed by 5 bases and 4 bases, with 15 bases remaining between them. The CDR3 spans 14 residues. The chain's CDR3 is CASSRPGTLYEQYF. Written as DNA, the CDR3 is TGTGCCAGCAGTCGACCCGGGACATTATACGAGCAGTACTTC.

The chain has TRBV19 and TRBJ2-1, with 7 bases aligning to TRBD2. The germline gives CDR1 LNHDA, CDR2 SQIVND (reference sequence). Trimming took 4 bases from V and 0 from J; bases not matched to a gene: 6. The CDR3 has 16 residues. The CDR3 protein is CASSNPGGSSYNEQFF. The CDR3, as DNA: TGTGCCAGTAGTAATCCCGGCGGGAGCTCCTACAATGAGCAGTTCTTC.

This rearrangement joins TRBV9 to TRBJ2-5; TRBD1 aligns across 7 bases. Germline lookup yields CDR1 SGDLS and CDR2 YYNGEE. This CDR3 is 14 amino acids long. Trimming removed 4 bases from V and 2 bases from J; junction bases left unmatched: 5. The CDR3 DNA reads as TGTGCCAGCAGCCCAAAGACAGGGCAAGAGACCCAGTACTTC. Residues: CASSPKTGQETQYF.

The chain recombines TRBV7-2 with TRBJ2-7; D not certain. The CDR3 is 14 amino acids. Deletions cut 1 base from V and 3 bases from J, with 10 bases between. Germline V CDR1 and CDR2: SGHTA, FQGNSA. The chain's CDR3 is CASSLGLQNYEQYF. The CDR3 DNA sequence: TGTGCCAGCAGCTTAGGCTTACAGAACTACGAGCAGTACTTC.

The V call is TRBV5-4, the J call TRBJ1-2, with D uncertain. This CDR3 is built from 12 residues. Germline CDR1 is SGHNT and CDR2 is YYREEE (reference sequence). Trimming took off 2 bases at V and 10 bases at J, with 12 bases between the two ends. CDR3 protein: CASSFLTHDYTF. CDR3 coding DNA: TGTGCCAGCAGCTTCCTCACTCACGACTACACCTTC. Together with reference TRBV5-4 and TRBJ1-2, the CDR3 gives the full variable domain: ETGVTQSPTHLIKTRGQQVTLRCSSQSGHNTVSWYQQALGQGPQFIFQYYREEENGRGNFPPRFSGLQFPNYSSELNVNALELDDSALYLCASSFLTHDYTFGSGTRLTVV.

The chain joins TRBV7-9 to TRBJ2-3; D not certain. Trimming stripped 2 bases from V and 4 bases from J, with 13 bases between. The CDR3 extends over 15 amino acids. The germline V gene has CDR1 SEHNR and CDR2 FQNEAQ (reference sequence). CDR3 DNA: TGTGCCAGCAGCTTACCCCCCGCAGGCCCAGATACGCAGTATTTT. It specifies CASSLPPAGPDTQYF. The variable domain in full, with the rest retrieved from reference TRBV7-9 and TRBJ2-3, is DTGVSQNPRHKITKRGQNVTFRCDPISEHNRLYWYRQTLGQGPEFLTYFQNEAQLEKSRLLSDRFSAERPKGSFSTLEIQRTEQGDSAMYLCASSLPPAGPDTQYFGPGTRLTVL.

V usage is TRBV11-3 and J usage is TRBJ2-5, with D possibly matching TRBD1 (5 bases). This CDR3 region has 13 residues. Germline loops: CDR1 SGHNT, CDR2 YENEEA. V was shortened by 6 bases and J by 0 bases, with 8 bases between the two germline ends. The CDR3 region is CASSSGYQETQYF. The CDR3 nucleotides read TGTGCCAGCAGTTCAGGGTACCAAGAGACCCAGTACTTC.

The chain links TRBV19 to TRBJ1-1, with 7 bases identical to TRBD1. This CDR3 is built from 15 residues. CDR1 and CDR2 from the germline V gene are LNHDA and SQIVND (reference sequence). The J segment lost 1 base and the V segment lost 11 bases, leaving 13 bases of the junction unmatched. Here the CDR3 reads CASKRGQTENTEAFF. CDR3 in DNA: TGTGCCTCAAAGCGGGGACAGACGGAGAACACTGAAGCTTTCTTT.

The chain is built from TRBV18 and TRBJ2-1; D not certain. V dropped 3 bases and J dropped 9 bases, with 9 bases sitting between them. CDR1 and CDR2 (germline): KGHSH, LQKENI. The CDR3 loop spans 12 amino acids. The CDR3 loop reads CASSPLTREQFF. For the CDR3, the DNA is TGTGCCAGCTCACCCCTGACACGTGAGCAGTTCTTC.

This chain connects TRBV19 to TRBJ2-4; TRBD1 matches 7 bases. The CDR3 contains 16 residues. Germline-derived CDR1 and CDR2 are LNHDA and SQIVND (reference sequence). The V segment lost 5 bases and the J segment 0 bases; nucleotides outside the gene matches: 7. The CDR3 DNA is TGTGCCAGTAGTTCCGGGACAGCCCTAGCCAAAAACATTCAGTACTTC. It encodes CASSSGTALAKNIQYF.

The chain links TRBV19 to TRBJ2-1; TRBD1 might be the D (5 bases). There are 14 residues in the CDR3. Between the trimmed V and J ends, which lost 3 bases and 5 bases, there was a span of 11 bases. Germline lookup yields CDR1 LNHDA and CDR2 SQIVND (reference sequence). Here the CDR3 DNA reads TGTGCCAGTAGTATTCAGGGCGCGCACAATGAGCAGTTCTTC. Encoded protein: CASSIQGAHNEQFF.

V and J are TRBV6-1 and TRBJ2-7; D may be TRBD1 or TRBD2 (5 bases each). Trimming took 7 bases from V and 1 from J, leaving 8 bases between them. The CDR3 is 12 residues long. In germline, CDR1 is MNHNS, CDR2 SASEGT. The CDR3 loop reads CASTEGSYEQYF. CDR3 nucleotides: TGTGCCAGCACTGAGGGGTCCTACGAGCAGTACTTC.

The gene calls are TRBV16 and TRBJ2-3; a weak D match, TRBD1 (6 bases). CDR1 KGHSY and CDR2 FQNENV come from the germline V gene. The V end lost 6 bases, the J end lost 2 bases, and 21 bases lay between the germline ends. The CDR3 totals 17 residues. CDR3 nucleotide sequence: TGTGCCAGCAGTTCCCCCGTCGGACAGATTTTCACAGATACGCAGTATTTT. Its translation: CASSSPVGQIFTDTQYF.

The chain has TRBV18 and TRBJ2-3, with 9 bases lining up with TRBD1. The CDR3 is 15 residues long. After removal of 3 bases from V and 7 bases from J, the junction contained 8 bases not matched to a gene. Germline V gene sequence: CDR1 KGHSH, CDR2 LQKENI. The CDR3 nucleotides read TGTGCCAGCTCACCTCAGGCACAGGGGGCAAATACGCAGTATTTT. Amino acids: CASSPQAQGANTQYF.

The chain uses TRBV6-5 and TRBJ2-2; D unresolved. Trimming removed 5 bases from V and 4 bases from J, with 8 bases in between. The CDR3 is 13 amino acids. CDR1 and CDR2 from the germline V gene are MNHEY and SVGAGI. As DNA, the CDR3 is TGTGCCAGCAGTACAAAGGGCACCGGGGAGCTGTTTTTT. Its translation is CASSTKGTGELFF.

V usage is TRBV19 and J usage is TRBJ2-7; no firm D call. Germline V gene data show CDR1 as LNHDA and CDR2 as SQIVND (reference sequence). The CDR3 runs to 14 residues. The germline V and J ends were trimmed by 3 bases and 2 bases, with 11 bases remaining between them. The CDR3 here is CASSIGSYTYEQYF. In DNA, the CDR3 is TGTGCCAGTAGTATCGGTAGTTATACCTACGAGCAGTACTTC. Supplemented by reference TRBV19 and TRBJ2-7, the full variable domain reads DGGITQSPKYLFRKEGQNVTLSCEQNLNHDAMYWYRQDPGQGLRLIYYSQIVNDFQKGDIAEGYSVSREKKESFPLTVTSAQKNPTAFYLCASSIGSYTYEQYFGPGTRLTVT.

The V call is TRBV7-9, the J call TRBJ2-5; D unclear. The CDR3 spans 14 residues. CDR1 and CDR2 from the germline V gene are SEHNR and FQNEAQ (reference sequence). V was shortened by 1 base and J by 1 base, with 7 bases between the two germline ends. The CDR3 protein is CASSLGSVQETQYF. The DNA of the CDR3 is TGTGCCAGCAGCTTAGGAAGTGTCCAAGAGACCCAGTACTTC.